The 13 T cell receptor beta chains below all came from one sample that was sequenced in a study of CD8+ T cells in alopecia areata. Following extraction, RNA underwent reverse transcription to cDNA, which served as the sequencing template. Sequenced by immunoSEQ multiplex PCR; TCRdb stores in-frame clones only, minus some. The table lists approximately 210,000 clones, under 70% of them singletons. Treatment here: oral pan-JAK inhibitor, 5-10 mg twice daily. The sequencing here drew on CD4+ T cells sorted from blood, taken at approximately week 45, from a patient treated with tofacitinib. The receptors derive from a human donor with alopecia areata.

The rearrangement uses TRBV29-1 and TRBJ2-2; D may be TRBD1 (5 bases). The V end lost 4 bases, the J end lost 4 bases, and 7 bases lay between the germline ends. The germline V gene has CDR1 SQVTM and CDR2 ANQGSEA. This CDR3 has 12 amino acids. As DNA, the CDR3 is TGCAGCGTTGGACAGCCCACCGGGGAGCTGTTTTTT. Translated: CSVGQPTGELFF.

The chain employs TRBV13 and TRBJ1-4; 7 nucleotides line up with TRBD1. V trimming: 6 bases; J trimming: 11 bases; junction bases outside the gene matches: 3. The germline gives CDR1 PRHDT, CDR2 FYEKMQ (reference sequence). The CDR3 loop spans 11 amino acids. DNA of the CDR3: TGTGCCAGCAGACGGGACAGTAAACTGTTTTTT. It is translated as CASRRDSKLFF.

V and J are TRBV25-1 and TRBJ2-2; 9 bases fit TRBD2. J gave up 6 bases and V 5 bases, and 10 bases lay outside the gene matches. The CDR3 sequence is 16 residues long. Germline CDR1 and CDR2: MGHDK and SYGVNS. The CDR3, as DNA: TGTGCCAGCAGTCCCTCTCTAGCGGGGAATGCCGGGGAGCTGTTTTTT. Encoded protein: CASSPSLAGNAGELFF.

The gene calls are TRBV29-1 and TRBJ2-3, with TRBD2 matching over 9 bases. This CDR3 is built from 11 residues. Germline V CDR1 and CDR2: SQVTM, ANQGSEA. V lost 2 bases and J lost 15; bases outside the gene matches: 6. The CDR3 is CSVEWSGLAYF. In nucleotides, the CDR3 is TGCAGCGTTGAATGGTCGGGACTAGCATATTTT.

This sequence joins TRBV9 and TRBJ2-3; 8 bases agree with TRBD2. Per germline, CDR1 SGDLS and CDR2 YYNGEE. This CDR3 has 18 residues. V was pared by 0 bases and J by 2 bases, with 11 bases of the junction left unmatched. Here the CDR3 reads CASSVDGSGADTTDTQYF. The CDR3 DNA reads TGTGCCAGCAGCGTAGATGGTAGCGGGGCCGATACCACAGATACGCAGTATTTT.

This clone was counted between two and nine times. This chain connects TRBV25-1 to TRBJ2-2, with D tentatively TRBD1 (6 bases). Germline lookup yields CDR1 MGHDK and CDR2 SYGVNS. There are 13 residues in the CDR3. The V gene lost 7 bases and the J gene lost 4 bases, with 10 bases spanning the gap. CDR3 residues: CASMGAATGELFF. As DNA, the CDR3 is TGTGCCAGCATGGGGGCTGCCACCGGGGAGCTGTTTTTT.

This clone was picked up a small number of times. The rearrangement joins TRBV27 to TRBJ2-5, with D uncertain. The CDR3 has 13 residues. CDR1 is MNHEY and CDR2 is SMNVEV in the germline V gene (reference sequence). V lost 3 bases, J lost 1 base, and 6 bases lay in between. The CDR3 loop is CASSFRRQETQYF. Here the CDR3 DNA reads TGTGCCAGCAGTTTCCGCCGCCAAGAGACCCAGTACTTC.

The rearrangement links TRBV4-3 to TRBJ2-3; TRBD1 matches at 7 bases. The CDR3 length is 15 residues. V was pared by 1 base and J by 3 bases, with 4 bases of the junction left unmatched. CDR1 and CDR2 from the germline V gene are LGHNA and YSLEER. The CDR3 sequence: CASSQADRYTDTQYF. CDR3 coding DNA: TGCGCCAGCAGCCAAGCGGACAGGTATACAGATACGCAGTATTTT.

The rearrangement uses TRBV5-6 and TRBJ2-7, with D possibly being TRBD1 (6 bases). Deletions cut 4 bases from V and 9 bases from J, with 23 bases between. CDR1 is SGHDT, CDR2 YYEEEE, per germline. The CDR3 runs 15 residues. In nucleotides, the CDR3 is TGTGCCAGCAGCCCAACCGGGACACTCTCGACGGGGCAGTACTTC. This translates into CASSPTGTLSTGQYF.

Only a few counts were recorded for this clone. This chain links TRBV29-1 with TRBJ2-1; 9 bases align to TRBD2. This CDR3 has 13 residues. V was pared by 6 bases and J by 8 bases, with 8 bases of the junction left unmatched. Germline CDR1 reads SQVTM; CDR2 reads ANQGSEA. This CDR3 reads CSVRGGGAHEQFF. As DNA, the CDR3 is TGCAGCGTCCGTGGCGGGGGGGCCCATGAGCAGTTCTTC.

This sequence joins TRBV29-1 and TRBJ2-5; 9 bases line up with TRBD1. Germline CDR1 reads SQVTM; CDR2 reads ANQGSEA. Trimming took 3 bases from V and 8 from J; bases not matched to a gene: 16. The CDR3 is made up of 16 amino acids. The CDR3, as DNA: TGCAGCGTTGACGGCCGGGACAGGGAATTGGGAGGTACCCAGTACTTC. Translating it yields CSVDGRDRELGGTQYF.

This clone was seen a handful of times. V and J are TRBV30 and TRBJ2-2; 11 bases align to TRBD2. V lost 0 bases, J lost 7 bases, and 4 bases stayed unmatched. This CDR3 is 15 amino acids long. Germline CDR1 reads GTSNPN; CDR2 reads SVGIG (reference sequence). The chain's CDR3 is CAWSVITSGGGELFF. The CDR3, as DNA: TGTGCCTGGAGTGTAATTACTAGCGGGGGCGGGGAGCTGTTTTTT.

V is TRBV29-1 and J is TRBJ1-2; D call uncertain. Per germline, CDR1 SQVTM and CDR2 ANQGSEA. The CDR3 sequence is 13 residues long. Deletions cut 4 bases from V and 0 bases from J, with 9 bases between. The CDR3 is CSVVPGSNYGYTF. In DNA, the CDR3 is TGCAGCGTTGTTCCAGGTTCTAACTATGGCTACACCTTC.